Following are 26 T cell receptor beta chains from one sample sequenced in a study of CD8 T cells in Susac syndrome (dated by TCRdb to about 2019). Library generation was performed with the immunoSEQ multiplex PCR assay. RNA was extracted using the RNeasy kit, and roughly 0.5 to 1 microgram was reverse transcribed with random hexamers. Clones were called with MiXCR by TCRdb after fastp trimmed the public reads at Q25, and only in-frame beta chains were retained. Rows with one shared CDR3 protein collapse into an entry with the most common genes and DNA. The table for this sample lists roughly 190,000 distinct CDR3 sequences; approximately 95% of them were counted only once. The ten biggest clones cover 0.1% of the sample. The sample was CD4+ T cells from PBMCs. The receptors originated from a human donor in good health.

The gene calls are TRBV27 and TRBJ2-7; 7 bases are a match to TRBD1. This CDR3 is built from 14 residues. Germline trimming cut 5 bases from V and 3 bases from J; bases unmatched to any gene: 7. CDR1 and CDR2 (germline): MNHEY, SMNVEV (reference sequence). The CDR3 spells CASSRQGRNYEQYF. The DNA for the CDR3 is TGTGCCAGCAGTCGACAGGGCAGGAACTACGAGCAGTACTTC.

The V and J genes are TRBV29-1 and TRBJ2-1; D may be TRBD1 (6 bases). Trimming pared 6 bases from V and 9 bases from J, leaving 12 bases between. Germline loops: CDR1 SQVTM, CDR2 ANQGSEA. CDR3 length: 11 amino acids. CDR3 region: CSVEDSVEQFF. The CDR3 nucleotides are TGCAGCGTGGAGGACAGTGTTGAGCAGTTCTTC.

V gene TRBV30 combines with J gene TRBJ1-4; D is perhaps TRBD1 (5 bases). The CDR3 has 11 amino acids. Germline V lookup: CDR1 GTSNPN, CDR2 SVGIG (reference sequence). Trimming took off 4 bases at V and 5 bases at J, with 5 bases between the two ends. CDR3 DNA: TGTGCCTGGAAGGGGAATGAAAAACTGTTTTTT. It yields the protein CAWKGNEKLFF.

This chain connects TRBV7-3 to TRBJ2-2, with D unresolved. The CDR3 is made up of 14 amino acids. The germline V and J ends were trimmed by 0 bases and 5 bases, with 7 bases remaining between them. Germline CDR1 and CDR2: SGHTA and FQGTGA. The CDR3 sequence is CASSLTLGTGELFF. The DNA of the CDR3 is TGTGCCAGCAGCTTAACCCTGGGGACCGGGGAGCTGTTTTTT.

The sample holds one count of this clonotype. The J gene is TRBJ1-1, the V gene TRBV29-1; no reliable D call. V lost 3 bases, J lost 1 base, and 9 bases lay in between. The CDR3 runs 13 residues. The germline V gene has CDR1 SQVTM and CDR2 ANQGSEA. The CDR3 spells CSVDMLGNTEAFF. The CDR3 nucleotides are TGCAGCGTTGATATGCTGGGGAACACTGAAGCTTTCTTT.

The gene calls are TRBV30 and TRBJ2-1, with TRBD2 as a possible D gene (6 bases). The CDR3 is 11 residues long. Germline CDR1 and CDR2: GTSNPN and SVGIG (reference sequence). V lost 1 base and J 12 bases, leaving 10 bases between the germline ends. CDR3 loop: CAWSEWGVQFF. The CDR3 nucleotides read TGTGCCTGGAGTGAGTGGGGGGTGCAGTTCTTC.

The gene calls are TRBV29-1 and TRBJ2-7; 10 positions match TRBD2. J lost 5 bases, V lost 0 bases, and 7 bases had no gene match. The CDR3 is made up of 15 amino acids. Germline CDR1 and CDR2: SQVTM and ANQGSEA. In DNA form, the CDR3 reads TGCAGCGTTGAAGATCGGGCTAGCGGGAGACACGAGCAGTACTTC. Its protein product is CSVEDRASGRHEQYF.

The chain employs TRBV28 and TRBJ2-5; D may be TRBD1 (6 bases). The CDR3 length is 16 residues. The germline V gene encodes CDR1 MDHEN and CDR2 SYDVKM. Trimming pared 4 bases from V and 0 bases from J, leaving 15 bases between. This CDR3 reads CASSSLRGGYQETQYF. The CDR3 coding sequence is TGTGCCAGCAGTTCCCTTAGAGGGGGTTACCAAGAGACCCAGTACTTC.

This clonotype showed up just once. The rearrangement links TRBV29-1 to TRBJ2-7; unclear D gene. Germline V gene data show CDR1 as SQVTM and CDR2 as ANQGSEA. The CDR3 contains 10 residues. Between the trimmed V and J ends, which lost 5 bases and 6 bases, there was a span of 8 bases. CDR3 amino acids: CSVRSREQYF. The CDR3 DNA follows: TGCAGCGTTCGTTCCCGCGAGCAGTACTTC.

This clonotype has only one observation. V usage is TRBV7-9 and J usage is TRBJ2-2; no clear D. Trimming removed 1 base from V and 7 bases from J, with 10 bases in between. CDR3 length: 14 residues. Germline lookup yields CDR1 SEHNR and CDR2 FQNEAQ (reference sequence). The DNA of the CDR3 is TGTGCCAGCAGCTTAGGAAATCTTCGCGGGGAGCTGTTTTTT. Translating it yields CASSLGNLRGELFF.

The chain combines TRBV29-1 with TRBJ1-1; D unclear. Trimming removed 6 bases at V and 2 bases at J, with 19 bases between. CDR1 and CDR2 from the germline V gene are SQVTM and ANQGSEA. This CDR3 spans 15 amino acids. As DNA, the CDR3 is TGCAGCGTCGGATACCAGGCGCGGAAAAACACTGAAGCTTTCTTT. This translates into CSVGYQARKNTEAFF.

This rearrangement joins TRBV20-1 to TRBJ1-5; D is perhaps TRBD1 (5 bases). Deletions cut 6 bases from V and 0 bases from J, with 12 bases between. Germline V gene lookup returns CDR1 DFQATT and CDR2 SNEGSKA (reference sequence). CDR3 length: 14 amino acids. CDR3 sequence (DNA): TGCAGTGCGGGGGGAGCATATAGCAATCAGCCCCAGCATTTT. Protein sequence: CSAGGAYSNQPQHF.

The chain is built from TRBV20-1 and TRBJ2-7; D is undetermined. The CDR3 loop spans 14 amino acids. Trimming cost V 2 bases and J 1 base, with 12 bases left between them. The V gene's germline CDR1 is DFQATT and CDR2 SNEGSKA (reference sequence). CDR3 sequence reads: CSARNSFLSYEQYF. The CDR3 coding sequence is TGCAGTGCTAGAAATAGTTTCTTATCCTACGAGCAGTACTTC.

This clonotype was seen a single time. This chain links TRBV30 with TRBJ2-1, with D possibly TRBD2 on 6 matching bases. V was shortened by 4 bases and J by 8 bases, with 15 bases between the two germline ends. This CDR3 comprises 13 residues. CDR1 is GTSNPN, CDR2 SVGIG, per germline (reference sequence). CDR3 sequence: CAWNRDSPDEQFF. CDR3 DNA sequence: TGTGCCTGGAACCGGGACTCACCCGATGAGCAGTTCTTC.

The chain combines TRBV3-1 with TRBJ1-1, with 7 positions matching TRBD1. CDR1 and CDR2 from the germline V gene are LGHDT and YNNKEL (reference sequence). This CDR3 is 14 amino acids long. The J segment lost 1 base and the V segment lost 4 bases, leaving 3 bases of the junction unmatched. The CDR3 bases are TGTGCCAGCAGCCCGGGACAGAGGAACACTGAAGCTTTCTTT. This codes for CASSPGQRNTEAFF.

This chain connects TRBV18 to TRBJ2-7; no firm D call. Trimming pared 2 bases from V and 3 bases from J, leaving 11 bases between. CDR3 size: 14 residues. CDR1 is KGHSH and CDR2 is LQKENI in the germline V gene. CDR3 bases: TGTGCCAGCTCACCATTAGGACGGTACTACGAGCAGTACTTC. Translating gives CASSPLGRYYEQYF.

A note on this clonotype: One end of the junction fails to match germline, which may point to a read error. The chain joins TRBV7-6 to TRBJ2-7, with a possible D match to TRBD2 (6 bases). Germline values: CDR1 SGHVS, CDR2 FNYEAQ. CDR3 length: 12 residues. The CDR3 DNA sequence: TGTGCCAGCAGCTTAGAGGGCGGGGAATTGCACTTC. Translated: CASSLEGGELHF.

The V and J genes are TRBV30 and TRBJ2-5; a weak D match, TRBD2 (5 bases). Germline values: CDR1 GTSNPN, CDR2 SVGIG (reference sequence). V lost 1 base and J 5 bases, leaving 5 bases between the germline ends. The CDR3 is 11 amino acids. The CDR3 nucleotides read TGTGCCTGGAGTGCGGGGGAGACCCAGTACTTC. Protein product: CAWSAGETQYF.

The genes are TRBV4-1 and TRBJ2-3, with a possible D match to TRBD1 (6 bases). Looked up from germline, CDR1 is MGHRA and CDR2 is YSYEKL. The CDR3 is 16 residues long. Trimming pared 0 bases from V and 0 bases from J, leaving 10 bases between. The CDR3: CASSQDGGGSTDTQYF. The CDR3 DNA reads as TGCGCCAGCAGCCAAGATGGGGGCGGGAGCACAGATACGCAGTATTTT.

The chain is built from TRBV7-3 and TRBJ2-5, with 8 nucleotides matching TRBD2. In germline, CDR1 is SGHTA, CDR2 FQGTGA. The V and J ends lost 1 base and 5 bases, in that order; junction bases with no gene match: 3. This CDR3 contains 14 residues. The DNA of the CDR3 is TGTGCCAGCAGCTTAAGGCCGGGAGGGGAGACCCAGTACTTC. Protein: CASSLRPGGETQYF.

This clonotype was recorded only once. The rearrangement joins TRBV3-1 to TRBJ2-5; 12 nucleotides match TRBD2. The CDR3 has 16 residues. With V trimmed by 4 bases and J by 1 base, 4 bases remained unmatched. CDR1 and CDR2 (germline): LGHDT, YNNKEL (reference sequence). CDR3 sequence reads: CASSLRTSGIQETQYF. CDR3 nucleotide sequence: TGTGCCAGCAGCCTCAGGACTAGCGGGATCCAAGAGACCCAGTACTTC.

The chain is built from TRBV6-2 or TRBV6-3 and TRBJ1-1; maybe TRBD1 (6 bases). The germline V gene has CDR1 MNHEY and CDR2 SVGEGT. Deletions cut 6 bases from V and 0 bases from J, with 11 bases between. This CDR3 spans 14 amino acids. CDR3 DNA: TGTGCCAGCAGAACGACAGGTTTGAACACTGAAGCTTTCTTT. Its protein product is CASRTTGLNTEAFF.

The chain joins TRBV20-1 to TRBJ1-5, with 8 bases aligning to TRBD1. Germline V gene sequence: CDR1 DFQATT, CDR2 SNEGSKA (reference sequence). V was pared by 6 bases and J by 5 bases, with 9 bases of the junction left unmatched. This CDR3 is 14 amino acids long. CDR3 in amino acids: CSAPPAGGDQPQHF. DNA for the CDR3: TGCAGTGCCCCCCCGGCAGGGGGCGATCAGCCCCAGCATTTT.

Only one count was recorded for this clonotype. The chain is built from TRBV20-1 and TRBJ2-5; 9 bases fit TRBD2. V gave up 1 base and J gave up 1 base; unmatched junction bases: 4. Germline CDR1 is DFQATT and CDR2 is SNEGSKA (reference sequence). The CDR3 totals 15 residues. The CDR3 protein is CSARGGREGQETQYF. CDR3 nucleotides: TGCAGTGCTAGAGGCGGGCGGGAGGGCCAAGAGACCCAGTACTTC.

The CDR3 sequence: CSARDPTGGELFF. The DNA of the CDR3 is TGCAGTGCTAGAGATCCGACAGGGGGGGAGCTGTTTTTT. The chain links TRBV20-1 to TRBJ2-2, with 7 bases matching TRBD1. Germline V gene lookup returns CDR1 DFQATT and CDR2 SNEGSKA (reference sequence). The V and J ends lost 0 bases and 8 bases, in that order; junction bases with no gene match: 3. The CDR3 consists of 13 residues.

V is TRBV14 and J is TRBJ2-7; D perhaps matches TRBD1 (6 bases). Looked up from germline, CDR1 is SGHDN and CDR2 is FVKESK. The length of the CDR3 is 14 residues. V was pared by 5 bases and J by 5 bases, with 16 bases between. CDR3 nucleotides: TGTGCCAGCAGCGTCACCAGGGGTTGGAACGAGCAGTACTTC. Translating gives CASSVTRGWNEQYF.